The 20 T cell receptor beta chains below were found in one sample sequenced in a study of blood T cell repertoires in COVID-19. Sequencing was performed with immunoSEQ multiplex PCR; in TCRdb, only in-frame clones are kept and a portion is missing. This table has roughly 230,000 clones, under 90% appearing once. The material sequenced was PBMCs or T cells enriched from blood (not recorded which). These receptors originate from a woman aged 60-75 years who had recovered from COVID-19.

This chain links TRBV7-8 with TRBJ2-7, with TRBD1 identical over 7 bases. The junction had 8 bases not matched to a gene; V was cut back by 5 bases and J by 7 bases. Per germline, CDR1 SGHVS and CDR2 FQNEAQ. The CDR3 is made up of 13 amino acids. CDR3 region: CASSPTGLGEQYF. For the CDR3, the DNA is TGTGCCAGCAGCCCGACAGGGCTGGGGGAGCAGTACTTC.

The rearrangement uses TRBV27 and TRBJ1-5; 8 bases fit TRBD1. J was trimmed by 1 base and V by 5 bases; bases with no gene match: 10. Germline lookup yields CDR1 MNHEY and CDR2 SMNVEV (reference sequence). The CDR3 has 17 amino acids. The CDR3 sequence is CASSPTRTGPSNQPQHF. CDR3 in DNA: TGTGCCAGCAGTCCTACCCGGACAGGGCCGAGCAATCAGCCCCAGCATTTT.

This clone was found a few times. The chain uses TRBV18 and TRBJ1-4; D may be TRBD1 (5 bases). Germline V gene lookup returns CDR1 KGHSH and CDR2 LQKENI. This CDR3 region has 12 residues. Trimming shortened V by 3 bases and J by 7 bases, and 6 bases separated the two germline ends. The CDR3 spells CASSPGGEKLFF. CDR3 DNA sequence: TGTGCCAGCTCACCCGGGGGTGAAAAACTGTTTTTT.

This clone has a handful of counts. The V and J genes are TRBV12-5 and TRBJ2-2; D is unresolved. CDR1 is LGHNT, CDR2 FRNRAP, per germline. Trimming shortened V by 5 bases and J by 5 bases, and 6 bases separated the two germline ends. CDR3 length: 12 amino acids. CDR3 sequence: CASGPQTGELFF. The CDR3 coding sequence is TGTGCTAGTGGTCCCCAGACCGGGGAGCTGTTTTTT.

The chain combines TRBV6-5 with TRBJ2-7; a weak D match, TRBD2 (5 bases). The CDR3 length is 11 residues. The V end was cut by 2 bases, the J end by 11 bases, with 10 bases between. CDR1 is MNHEY, CDR2 SVGAGI, per germline. This CDR3 is CASSYPGREYF. DNA of the CDR3: TGTGCCAGCAGTTACCCGGGGAGAGAGTACTTC.

The chain recombines TRBV18 with TRBJ1-3; a weak D match, TRBD1 (6 bases). V lost 6 bases to trimming and J lost 4 bases, with 19 bases between them. This CDR3 contains 16 residues. The germline gives CDR1 KGHSH, CDR2 LQKENI. CDR3 DNA: TGTGCCAGCTCGCTTACATCAGGGGTCCCCGGAAACACCATATATTTT. Its protein product is CASSLTSGVPGNTIYF. Complete variable domain (other parts from reference TRBV18 and TRBJ1-3): NAGVMQNPRHLVRRRGQEARLRCSPMKGHSHVYWYRQLPEEGLKFMVYLQKENIIDESGMPKERFSAEFPKEGPSILRIQQVVRGDSAAYFCASSLTSGVPGNTIYFGEGSWLTVV.

CDR3 sequence: CASSSAGVNGNTIYF. The CDR3 nucleotides read TGCGCCAGCAGTTCGGCGGGGGTCAATGGAAACACCATATATTTT. The chain is built from TRBV5-1 and TRBJ1-3, with D maybe TRBD1 (5 bases). Trimming removed 5 bases from V and 3 bases from J, with 15 bases in between. The CDR3 is 15 residues long. In germline, CDR1 is SGHRS, CDR2 YFSETQ. The full variable domain, in which reference TRBV5-1 and TRBJ1-3 provide the parts outside the CDR3, is KAGVTQTPRYLIKTRGQQVTLSCSPISGHRSVSWYQQTPGQGLQFLFEYFSETQRNKGNFPGRFSGRQFSNSRSEMNVSTLELGDSALYLCASSSAGVNGNTIYFGEGSWLTVV.

CDR3: CASSLLRDRDEQYF. CDR3 DNA: TGTGCCAGCAGCTTATTGAGGGACAGGGACGAGCAGTACTTC. The rearrangement joins TRBV11-2 to TRBJ2-7, with TRBD1 identical over 9 bases. CDR1 is SGHAT and CDR2 is FQNNGV in the germline V gene. J was trimmed by 5 bases and V by 2 bases; bases with no gene match: 4. The CDR3 is 14 amino acids.

This rearrangement joins TRBV7-2 to TRBJ2-3; a possible D gene is TRBD2 (6 bases). The ends were cut back, 5 bases at V and 2 bases at J, with 17 bases in the middle. The CDR3 sequence is 16 residues long. Germline V gene data show CDR1 as SGHTA and CDR2 as FQGNSA. The CDR3 sequence: CASSAGGSIHTDTQYF. The DNA for the CDR3 is TGTGCCAGCAGCGCCGGAGGGAGTATCCACACAGATACGCAGTATTTT. The complete variable domain, with remaining parts taken from reference TRBV7-2 and TRBJ2-3, reads GAGVSQSPSNKVTEKGKDVELRCDPISGHTALYWYRQSLGQGLEFLIYFQGNSAPDKSGLPSDRFSAERTGGSVSTLTIQRTQQEDSAVYLCASSAGGSIHTDTQYFGPGTRLTVL.

This clone was counted a single time. V is TRBV5-1 and J is TRBJ2-1, with 9 bases matching TRBD1. CDR3 length equals 14 residues. From germline, CDR1 is SGHRS and CDR2 YFSETQ. Trimming removed 0 bases from V and 8 bases from J; junction bases left unmatched: 3. This CDR3 reads CASSLGTGVDEQFF. The CDR3 DNA reads as TGCGCCAGCAGCTTGGGGACAGGGGTAGATGAGCAGTTCTTC.

V is TRBV7-2 and J is TRBJ2-7, with TRBD1 as a possible D gene (7 bases). V lost 5 bases to trimming and J lost 2 bases, with 22 bases between them. CDR3 size: 17 residues. Germline V gene lookup returns CDR1 SGHTA and CDR2 FQGNSA. The CDR3 sequence is CASSRQGGAGPAYEQYF. DNA for the CDR3: TGTGCCAGCAGCCGTCAGGGGGGAGCGGGTCCCGCCTACGAGCAGTACTTC.

CDR3 in DNA: TGTGCCAGCAGTCCAGGGGCCCCACTTAGAGTTTTCTTT. Translation gives CASSPGAPLRVFF. The rearrangement uses TRBV12-3 or TRBV12-4 and TRBJ1-1; a weak D match, TRBD1 (6 bases). Trimming took off 5 bases at V and 13 bases at J, with 20 bases between the two ends. The CDR3 extends over 13 amino acids.

This clone was detected only once. This chain joins TRBV12-3 or TRBV12-4 and TRBJ1-1, with a possible D match to TRBD1 (6 bases). With 7 bases removed from V and 4 bases from J, the gap between germline ends came to 13 bases. The CDR3 length is 13 residues. CDR3 DNA sequence: TGTGCCAGCACCCTGGTAGGGGGCACTGAAGCTTTCTTT. It specifies CASTLVGGTEAFF.

The chain carries TRBV11-2 and TRBJ1-1; D perhaps matches TRBD1 (5 bases). V was pared by 1 base and J by 6 bases, with 15 bases between. The CDR3 spans 15 residues. The germline gives CDR1 SGHAT, CDR2 FQNNGV. CDR3 coding DNA: TGTGCCAGCAGCTTAGGAGGCCAGGGCACGGCTGAAGCTTTCTTT. As protein: CASSLGGQGTAEAFF.

The chain combines TRBV2 with TRBJ2-1, with D possibly being TRBD2 (5 bases). CDR3 length: 18 amino acids. Germline V gene lookup returns CDR1 SNHLY and CDR2 FYNNEI. Deletions cut 0 bases from V and 8 bases from J, with 23 bases between. This CDR3 reads CASSEAAEGSGSVDEQFF. The CDR3 bases are TGTGCCAGCAGTGAAGCAGCTGAGGGCTCTGGGTCGGTTGATGAGCAGTTCTTC.

This chain links TRBV5-1 with TRBJ2-3, with a possible D match to TRBD1 (6 bases). Trimming removed 5 bases at V and 2 bases at J, with 12 bases between. This CDR3 has 14 amino acids. The V gene's germline CDR1 is SGHRS and CDR2 YFSETQ. The CDR3 DNA sequence: TGCGCCAGCAGGTCCGGGACACCCACAGATACGCAGTATTTT. Translating gives CASRSGTPTDTQYF.

This rearrangement joins TRBV7-3 to TRBJ1-1, with D possibly being TRBD1 (6 bases). The CDR3 length is 14 residues. Trimming left V 2 bases short and J 1 base short, with 8 bases between. Germline lookup yields CDR1 SGHTA and CDR2 FQGTGA. DNA of the CDR3: TGTGCCAGCAGCTTAGGGACAAAGAACACTGAAGCTTTCTTT. It codes for CASSLGTKNTEAFF.

The chain uses TRBV18 and TRBJ1-2, with D perhaps matching TRBD1 (6 bases). This CDR3 region has 14 residues. Germline-derived CDR1 and CDR2 are KGHSH and LQKENI. V lost 2 bases and J 6 bases, leaving 13 bases between the germline ends. CDR3 DNA: TGTGCCAGCTCACCAATGACAGGTCGGGATGGCTACACCTTC. Translation gives CASSPMTGRDGYTF.

This rearrangement joins TRBV7-9 to TRBJ2-1; 9 nucleotides agree with TRBD2. Germline V gene sequence: CDR1 SEHNR, CDR2 FQNEAQ (reference sequence). V lost 5 bases and J lost 10; bases outside the gene matches: 12. This CDR3 has 15 residues. The CDR3 coding sequence is TGTGCCAGCAGCGGAACCGGGACTAGCTTGTTCGAGCAGTTCTTC. This codes for CASSGTGTSLFEQFF.

The sample holds a few counts of this clone. V is TRBV11-2 and J is TRBJ2-5; maybe TRBD1 (6 bases). This CDR3 has 13 residues. Germline CDR1 is SGHAT and CDR2 is FQNNGV. Trimming took off 3 bases at V and 3 bases at J, with 8 bases between the two ends. The CDR3 here is CASSFNREETQYF. CDR3 sequence (DNA): TGTGCCAGCAGCTTCAACAGGGAAGAGACCCAGTACTTC.